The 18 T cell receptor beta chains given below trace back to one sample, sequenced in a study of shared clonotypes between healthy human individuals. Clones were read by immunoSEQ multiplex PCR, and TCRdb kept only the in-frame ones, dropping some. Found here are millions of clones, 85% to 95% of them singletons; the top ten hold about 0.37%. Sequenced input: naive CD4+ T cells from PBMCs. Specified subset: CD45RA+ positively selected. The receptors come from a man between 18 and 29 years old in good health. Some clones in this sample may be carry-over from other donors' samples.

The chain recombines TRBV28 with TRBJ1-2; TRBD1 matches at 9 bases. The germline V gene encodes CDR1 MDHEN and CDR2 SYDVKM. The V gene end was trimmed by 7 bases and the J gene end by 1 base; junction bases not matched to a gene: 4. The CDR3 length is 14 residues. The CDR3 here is CASTGTGHNYGYTF. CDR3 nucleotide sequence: TGTGCCAGCACCGGGACAGGGCATAACTATGGCTACACCTTC.

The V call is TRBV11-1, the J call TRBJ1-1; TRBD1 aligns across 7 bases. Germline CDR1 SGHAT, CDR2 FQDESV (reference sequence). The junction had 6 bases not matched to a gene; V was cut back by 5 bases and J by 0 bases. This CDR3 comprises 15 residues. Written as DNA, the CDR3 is TGTGCCAGCAGCATACAGGGGACCCTGAACACTGAAGCTTTCTTT. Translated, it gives CASSIQGTLNTEAFF. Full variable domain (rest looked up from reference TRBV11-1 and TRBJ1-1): EAEVAQSPRYKITEKSQAVAFWCDPISGHATLYWYRQILGQGPELLVQFQDESVVDDSQLPKDRFSAERLKGVDSTLKIQPAELGDSAMYLCASSIQGTLNTEAFFGQGTRLTVV.

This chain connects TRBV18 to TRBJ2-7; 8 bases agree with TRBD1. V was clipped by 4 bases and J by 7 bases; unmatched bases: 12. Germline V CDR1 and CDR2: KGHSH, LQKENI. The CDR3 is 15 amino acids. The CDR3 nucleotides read TGTGCCAGCTCACTGCAAGGACAGGGAGTGGGAGAGCAGTACTTC. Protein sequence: CASSLQGQGVGEQYF.

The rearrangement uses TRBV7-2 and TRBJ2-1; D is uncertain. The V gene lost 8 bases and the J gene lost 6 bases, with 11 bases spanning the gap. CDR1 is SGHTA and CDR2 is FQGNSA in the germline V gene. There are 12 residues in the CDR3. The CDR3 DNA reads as TGTGCCAGCGGCGCCAATAGCAATGAGCAGTTCTTC. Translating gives CASGANSNEQFF.

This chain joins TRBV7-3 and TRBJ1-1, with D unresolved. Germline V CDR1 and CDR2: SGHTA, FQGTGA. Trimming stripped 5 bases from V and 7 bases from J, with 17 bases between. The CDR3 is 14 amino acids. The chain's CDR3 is CASSPNLLGSEAFF. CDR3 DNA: TGTGCCAGCAGCCCCAACTTACTGGGGAGTGAAGCTTTCTTT.

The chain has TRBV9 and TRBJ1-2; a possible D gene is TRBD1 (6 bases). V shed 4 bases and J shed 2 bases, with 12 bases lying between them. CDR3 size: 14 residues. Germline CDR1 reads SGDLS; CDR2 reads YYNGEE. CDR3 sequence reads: CASSKQGGNYGYTF. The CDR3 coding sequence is TGTGCCAGCAGCAAACAGGGAGGAAACTATGGCTACACCTTC.

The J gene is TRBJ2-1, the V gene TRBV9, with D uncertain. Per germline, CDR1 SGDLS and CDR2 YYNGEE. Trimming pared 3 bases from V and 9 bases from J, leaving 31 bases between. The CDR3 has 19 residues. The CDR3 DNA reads TGTGCCAGCAGCGAGACCCCCTCAACCCCCCAGCGCCTCATTGGTGAGCAGTTCTTC. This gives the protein CASSETPSTPQRLIGEQFF.

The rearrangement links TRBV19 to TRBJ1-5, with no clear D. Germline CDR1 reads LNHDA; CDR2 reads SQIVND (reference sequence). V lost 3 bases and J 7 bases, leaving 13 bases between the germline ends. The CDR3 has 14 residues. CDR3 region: CASSMGRSGQPQHF. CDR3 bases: TGTGCCAGTAGTATGGGCAGGAGCGGGCAGCCCCAGCATTTT.

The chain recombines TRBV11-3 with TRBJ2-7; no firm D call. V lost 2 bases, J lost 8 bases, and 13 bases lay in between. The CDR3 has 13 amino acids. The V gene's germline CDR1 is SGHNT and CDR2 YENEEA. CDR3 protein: CASSLKLGTQQYF. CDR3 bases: TGTGCCAGCAGCTTAAAGCTGGGCACTCAGCAGTACTTC.

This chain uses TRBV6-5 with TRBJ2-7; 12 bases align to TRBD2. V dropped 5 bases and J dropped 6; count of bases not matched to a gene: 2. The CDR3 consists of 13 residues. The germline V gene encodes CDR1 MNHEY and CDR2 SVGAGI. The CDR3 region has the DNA TGTGCCAGCAGTCGGACTAGCGGGACCGAGCAGTACTTC. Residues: CASSRTSGTEQYF.

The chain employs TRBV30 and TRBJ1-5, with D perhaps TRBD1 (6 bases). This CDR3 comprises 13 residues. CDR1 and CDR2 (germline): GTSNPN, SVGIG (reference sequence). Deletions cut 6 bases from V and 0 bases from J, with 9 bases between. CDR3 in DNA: TGTGCCTGCTACAGGGATAGCAATCAGCCCCAGCATTTT. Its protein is CACYRDSNQPQHF.

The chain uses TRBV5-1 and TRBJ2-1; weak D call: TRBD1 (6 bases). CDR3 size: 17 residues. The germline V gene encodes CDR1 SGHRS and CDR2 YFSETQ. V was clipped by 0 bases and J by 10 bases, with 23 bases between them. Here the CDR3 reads CASSLEAATTGFEEQFF. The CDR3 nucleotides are TGCGCCAGCAGCTTGGAGGCAGCCACAACAGGGTTCGAGGAGCAGTTCTTC.

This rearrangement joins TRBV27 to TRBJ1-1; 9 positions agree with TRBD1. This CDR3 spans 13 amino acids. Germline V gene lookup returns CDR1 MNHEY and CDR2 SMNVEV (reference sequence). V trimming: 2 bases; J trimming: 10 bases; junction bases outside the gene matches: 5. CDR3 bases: TGTGCCAGCAGTTTAAGTGGGACAGGGCGAGCTTTCTTT. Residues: CASSLSGTGRAFF.

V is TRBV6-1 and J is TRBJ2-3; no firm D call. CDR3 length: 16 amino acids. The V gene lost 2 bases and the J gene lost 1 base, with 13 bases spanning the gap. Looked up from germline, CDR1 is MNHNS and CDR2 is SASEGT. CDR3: CASSERSKSRTDTQYF. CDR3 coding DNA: TGTGCCAGCAGTGAAAGGTCAAAGTCCCGCACAGATACGCAGTATTTT.

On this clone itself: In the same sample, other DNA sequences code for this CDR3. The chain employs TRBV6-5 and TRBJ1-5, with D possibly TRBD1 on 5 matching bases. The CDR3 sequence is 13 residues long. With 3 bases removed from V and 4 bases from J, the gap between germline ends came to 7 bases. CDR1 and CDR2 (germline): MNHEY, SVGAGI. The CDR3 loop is CASSYGGNQPQHF. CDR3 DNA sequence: TGTGCCAGCAGTTATGGGGGTAATCAGCCCCAGCATTTT.

This CDR3 reads CASSSKRGTNTEAFF. The CDR3 region has the DNA TGTGCCAGCAGTTCCAAGCGGGGGACGAACACTGAAGCTTTCTTT. This chain links TRBV6-6 with TRBJ1-1, with D possibly TRBD1 on 5 matching bases. Trimming stripped 4 bases from V and 1 base from J, with 13 bases between. This CDR3 contains 15 residues. The germline CDR1 and CDR2 sequences are MNHNY and SVGAGI (reference sequence).

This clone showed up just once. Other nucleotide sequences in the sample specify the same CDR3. CDR3 region: CATSRDRSSYEQYF. CDR3 DNA: TGTGCCACCAGCAGAGATCGGTCTAGCTACGAGCAGTACTTC. The chain carries TRBV15 and TRBJ2-7; D unclear. The CDR3 contains 14 residues. Germline V gives CDR1 LNHNV, CDR2 YYDKDF (reference sequence). Trimming stripped 0 bases from V and 3 bases from J, with 9 bases between.

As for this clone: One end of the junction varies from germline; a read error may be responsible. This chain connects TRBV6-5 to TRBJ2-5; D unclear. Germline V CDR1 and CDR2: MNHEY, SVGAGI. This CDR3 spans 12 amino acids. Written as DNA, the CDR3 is TGTGCCAGCAGTACGCCACAAGGGACCCAGTACTTC. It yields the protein CASSTPQGTQYF.